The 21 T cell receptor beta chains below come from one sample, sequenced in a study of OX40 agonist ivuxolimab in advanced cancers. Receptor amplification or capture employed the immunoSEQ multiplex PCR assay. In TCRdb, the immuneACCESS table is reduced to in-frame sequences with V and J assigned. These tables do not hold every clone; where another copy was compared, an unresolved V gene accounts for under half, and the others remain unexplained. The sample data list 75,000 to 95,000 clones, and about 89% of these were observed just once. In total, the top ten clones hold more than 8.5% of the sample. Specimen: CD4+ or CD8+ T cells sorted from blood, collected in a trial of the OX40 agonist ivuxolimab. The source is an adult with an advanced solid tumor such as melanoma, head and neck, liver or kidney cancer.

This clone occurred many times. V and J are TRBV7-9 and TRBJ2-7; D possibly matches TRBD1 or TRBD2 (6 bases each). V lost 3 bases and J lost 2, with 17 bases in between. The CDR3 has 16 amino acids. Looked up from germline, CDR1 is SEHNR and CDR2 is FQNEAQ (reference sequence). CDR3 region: CASSFSAGTNTYEQYF. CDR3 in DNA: TGTGCCAGCAGCTTCAGCGCGGGGACAAATACCTACGAGCAGTACTTC.

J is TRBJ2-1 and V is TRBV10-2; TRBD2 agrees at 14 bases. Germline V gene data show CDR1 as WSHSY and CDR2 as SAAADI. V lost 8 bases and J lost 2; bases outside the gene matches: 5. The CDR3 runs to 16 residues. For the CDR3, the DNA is TGCGCCAGCCTTGGACTAGCGGGAGGCACCTACAATGAGCAGTTCTTC. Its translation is CASLGLAGGTYNEQFF.

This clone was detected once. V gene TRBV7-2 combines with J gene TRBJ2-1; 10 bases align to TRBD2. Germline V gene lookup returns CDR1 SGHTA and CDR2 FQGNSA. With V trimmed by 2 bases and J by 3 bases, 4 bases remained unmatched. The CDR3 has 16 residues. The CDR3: CASSLSGRAVYNEQFF. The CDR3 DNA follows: TGTGCCAGCAGCTTAAGCGGGAGGGCCGTCTACAATGAGCAGTTCTTC.

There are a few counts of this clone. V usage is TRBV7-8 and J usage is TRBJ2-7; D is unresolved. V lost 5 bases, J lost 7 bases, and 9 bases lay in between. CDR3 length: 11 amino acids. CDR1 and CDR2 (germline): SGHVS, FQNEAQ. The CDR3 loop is CASSPFIEQYF. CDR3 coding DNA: TGTGCCAGCAGCCCTTTTATAGAGCAGTACTTC.

For the CDR3, the DNA is TGTGCCAGCACCTCTCGGTGGGGTGAAGGGACTGAAGCTTTCTTT. Translating gives CASTSRWGEGTEAFF. The rearrangement links TRBV28 to TRBJ1-1; D is ambiguous. The CDR3 consists of 15 residues. The germline gives CDR1 MDHEN, CDR2 SYDVKM. The V end was cut by 7 bases, the J end by 5 bases, with 20 bases between.

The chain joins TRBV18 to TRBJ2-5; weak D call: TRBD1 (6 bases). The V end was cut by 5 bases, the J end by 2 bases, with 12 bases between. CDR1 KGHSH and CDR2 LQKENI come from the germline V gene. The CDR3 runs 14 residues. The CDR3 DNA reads TGTGCCAGCTCATCTCGACAGGAACAAGAGACCCAGTACTTC. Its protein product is CASSSRQEQETQYF.

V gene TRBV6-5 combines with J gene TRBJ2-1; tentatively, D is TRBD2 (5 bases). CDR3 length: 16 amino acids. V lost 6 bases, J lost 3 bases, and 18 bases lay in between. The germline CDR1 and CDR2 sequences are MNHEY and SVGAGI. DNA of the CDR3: TGTGCCAGCAGATACGGACCGGGAACAATCTACAATGAGCAGTTCTTC. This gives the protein CASRYGPGTIYNEQFF.

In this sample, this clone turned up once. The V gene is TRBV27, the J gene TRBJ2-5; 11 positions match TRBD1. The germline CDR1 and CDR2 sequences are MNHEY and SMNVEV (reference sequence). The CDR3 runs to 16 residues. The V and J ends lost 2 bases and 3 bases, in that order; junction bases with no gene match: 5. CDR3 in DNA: TGTGCCAGCAGTTTACTCCCGGGACAGGGGGAAGAGACCCAGTACTTC. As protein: CASSLLPGQGEETQYF.

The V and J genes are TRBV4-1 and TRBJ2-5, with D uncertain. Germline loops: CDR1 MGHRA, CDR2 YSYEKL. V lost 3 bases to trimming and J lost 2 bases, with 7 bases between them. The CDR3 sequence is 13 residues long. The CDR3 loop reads CASSHARQETQYF. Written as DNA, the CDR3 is TGCGCCAGCAGCCACGCCCGGCAAGAGACCCAGTACTTC.

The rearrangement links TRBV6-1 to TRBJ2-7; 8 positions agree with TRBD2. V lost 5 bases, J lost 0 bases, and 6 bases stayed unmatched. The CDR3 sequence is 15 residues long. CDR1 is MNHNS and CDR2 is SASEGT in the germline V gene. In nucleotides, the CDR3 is TGTGCCAGCAGTAGAACTAGCGGAAACTCCTACGAGCAGTACTTC. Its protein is CASSRTSGNSYEQYF.

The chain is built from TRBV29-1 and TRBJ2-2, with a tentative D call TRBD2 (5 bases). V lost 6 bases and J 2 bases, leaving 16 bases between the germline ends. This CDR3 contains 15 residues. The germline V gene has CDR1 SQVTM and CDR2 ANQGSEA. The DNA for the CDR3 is TGCAGCGTAGAGGACTCTTACCTAAACACCGGGGAGCTGTTTTTT. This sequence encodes CSVEDSYLNTGELFF.

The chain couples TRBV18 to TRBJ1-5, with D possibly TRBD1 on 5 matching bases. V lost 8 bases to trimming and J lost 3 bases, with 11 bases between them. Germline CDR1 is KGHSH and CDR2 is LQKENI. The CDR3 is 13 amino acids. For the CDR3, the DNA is TGTGCCAGCGGGGGAGGGATCAATCAGCCCCAGCATTTT. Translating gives CASGGGINQPQHF.

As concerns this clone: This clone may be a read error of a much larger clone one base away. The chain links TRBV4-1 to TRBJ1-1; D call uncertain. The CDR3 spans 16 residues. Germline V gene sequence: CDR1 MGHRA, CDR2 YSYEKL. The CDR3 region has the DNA TGCGCCAGCAGCCTAACTTCACCGCCTTTGAACGCTGAAGCTTTCTTT. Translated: CASSLTSPPLNAEAFF.

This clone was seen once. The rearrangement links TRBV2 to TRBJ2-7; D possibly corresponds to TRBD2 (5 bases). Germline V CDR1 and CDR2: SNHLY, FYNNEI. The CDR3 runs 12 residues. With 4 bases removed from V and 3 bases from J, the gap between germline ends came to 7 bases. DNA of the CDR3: TGTGCCAGCAGTGCACGGGGCTACGAGCAGTACTTC. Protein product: CASSARGYEQYF.

The CDR3 DNA follows: TGTGCCAGTAGTAGGGGGACAGCCGATTACTACGAGCAGTACTTC. It translates to CASSRGTADYYEQYF. This chain connects TRBV19 to TRBJ2-5; TRBD1 aligns across 7 bases. The DNA end lines up better with TRBJ2-7; the J call may be wrong. The CDR3 is 15 amino acids. Germline values: CDR1 LNHDA, CDR2 SQIVND (reference sequence).

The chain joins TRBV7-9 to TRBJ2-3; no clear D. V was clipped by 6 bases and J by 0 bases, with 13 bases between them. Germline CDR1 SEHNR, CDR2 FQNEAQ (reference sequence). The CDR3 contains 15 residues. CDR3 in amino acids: CASSGPELSTDTQYF. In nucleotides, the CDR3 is TGTGCCAGCAGTGGGCCGGAACTCAGCACAGATACGCAGTATTTT.

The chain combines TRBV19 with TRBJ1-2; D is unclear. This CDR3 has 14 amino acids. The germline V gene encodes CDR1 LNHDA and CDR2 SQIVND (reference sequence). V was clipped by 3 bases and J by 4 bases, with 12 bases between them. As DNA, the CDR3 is TGTGCCAGTAGTATCCCCGGGCGGGTCTATGGCTACACCTTC. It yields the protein CASSIPGRVYGYTF.

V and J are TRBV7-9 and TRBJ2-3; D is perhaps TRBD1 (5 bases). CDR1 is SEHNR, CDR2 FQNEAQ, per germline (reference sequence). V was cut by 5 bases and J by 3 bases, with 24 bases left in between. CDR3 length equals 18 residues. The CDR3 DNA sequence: TGTGCCAGCAGCCCCCCTTTCGATTCCAGGGCGGTAACAGATACGCAGTATTTT. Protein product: CASSPPFDSRAVTDTQYF.

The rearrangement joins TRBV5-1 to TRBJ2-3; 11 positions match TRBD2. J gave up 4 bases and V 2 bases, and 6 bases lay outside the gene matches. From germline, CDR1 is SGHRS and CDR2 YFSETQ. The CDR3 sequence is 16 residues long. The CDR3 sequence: CASSFWGTSGPDTQYF. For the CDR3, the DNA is TGCGCCAGCAGCTTCTGGGGGACTAGCGGCCCAGATACGCAGTATTTT.

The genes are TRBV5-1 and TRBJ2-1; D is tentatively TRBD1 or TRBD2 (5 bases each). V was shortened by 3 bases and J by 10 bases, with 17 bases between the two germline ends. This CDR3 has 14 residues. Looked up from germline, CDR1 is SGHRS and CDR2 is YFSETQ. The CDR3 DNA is TGCGCCAGCAGCTACGGGACCCAAGGGCGAGAGCAGTTCTTC. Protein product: CASSYGTQGREQFF.

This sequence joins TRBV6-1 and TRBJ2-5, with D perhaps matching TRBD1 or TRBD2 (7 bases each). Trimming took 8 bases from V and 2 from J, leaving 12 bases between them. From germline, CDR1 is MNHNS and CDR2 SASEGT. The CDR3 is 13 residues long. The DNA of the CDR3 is TGTGCCAGCGGCAGGGGGGGTCAAGAGACCCAGTACTTC. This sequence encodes CASGRGGQETQYF.